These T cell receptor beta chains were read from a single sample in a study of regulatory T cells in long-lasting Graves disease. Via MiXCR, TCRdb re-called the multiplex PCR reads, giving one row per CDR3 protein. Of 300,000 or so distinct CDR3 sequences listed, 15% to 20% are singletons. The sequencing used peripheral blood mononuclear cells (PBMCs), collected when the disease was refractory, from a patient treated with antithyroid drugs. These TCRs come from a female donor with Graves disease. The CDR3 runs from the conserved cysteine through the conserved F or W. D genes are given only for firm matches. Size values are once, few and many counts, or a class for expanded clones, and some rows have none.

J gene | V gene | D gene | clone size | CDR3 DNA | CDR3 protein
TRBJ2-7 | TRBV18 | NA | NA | TGTGCCGGCTCACCACCGTCCAGGACACACTACGAGCAGTACTTC | CAGSPPSRTHYEQYF
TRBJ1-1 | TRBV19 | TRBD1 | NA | TGTGCCAGTAGTTCTCGAAGGACAGGCCCCAACACTGAAGCTTTCTTT | CASSSRRTGPNTEAFF
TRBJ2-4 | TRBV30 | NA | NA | TGTGCCTGGAGCCAGGCCCCCGTCCAAAACATTCAGTACTTC | CAWSQAPVQNIQYF
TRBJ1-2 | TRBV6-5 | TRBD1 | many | TGTGCCAGCAGTTATGATGGCAGGGGGCACTATGGCTACACCTTC | CASSYDGRGHYGYTF
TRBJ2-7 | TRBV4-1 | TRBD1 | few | TGCGCCAGCAGCCAAGTAAGAGACAGGGTGGGCGAGCAGTACTTC | CASSQVRDRVGEQYF
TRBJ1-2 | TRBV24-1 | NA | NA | TGTGCCACCAGTGACTTTAGACGGTCCTATGGCTACACCTTC | CATSDFRRSYGYTF
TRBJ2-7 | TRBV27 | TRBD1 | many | TGTGCCAGCAGTTTGGGGACAGGGGGTCACTACGAGCAGTACTTC | CASSLGTGGHYEQYF
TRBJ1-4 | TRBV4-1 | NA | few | TGCGCCAGCAGCCAAGAGTTCTTCAGGGAGAATGAAAAACTGTTTTTT | CASSQEFFRENEKLFF
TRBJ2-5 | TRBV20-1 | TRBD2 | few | TGCAGTGCTAGAGATGCAGGAACTAGCGGACCCCAAGAGACCCAGTACTTC | CSARDAGTSGPQETQYF
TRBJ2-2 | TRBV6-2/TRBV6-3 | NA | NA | TGTGCCAGCAGTTACTTGCCCGGACCCCCGGCCGGGGAGCTGTTTTTT | CASSYLPGPPAGELFF
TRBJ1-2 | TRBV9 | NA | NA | TGTGCCAGCAGCGCGGACTTGGATGGCTACACCTTC | CASSADLDGYTF
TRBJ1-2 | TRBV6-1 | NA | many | TGTGCCAGTAGAAATCCAGGGGTGGACTATGGCTACACCTTC | CASRNPGVDYGYTF
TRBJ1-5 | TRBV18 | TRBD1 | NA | TGTGCCAGCTCACCAAAGACAGGGGGCAATCAGCCCCAGCATTTT | CASSPKTGGNQPQHF
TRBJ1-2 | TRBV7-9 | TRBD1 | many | TGTGCCAGCAGCTTAGTCCCGACAGGGACGTATGGCTACACCTTC | CASSLVPTGTYGYTF
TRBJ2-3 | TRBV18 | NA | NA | TGTGCCAGCTCACTTAGACCTCGAGATACGCAGTATTTT | CASSLRPRDTQYF
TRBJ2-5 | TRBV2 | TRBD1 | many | TGTGCCAGCTCGGAGGACAGGGGGTACCAAGAGACCCAGTACTTC | CASSEDRGYQETQYF
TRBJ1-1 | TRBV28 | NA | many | TGTGCCAGCAGCCCGCTAGAGGGGGGGGACACTGAAGCTTTCTTT | CASSPLEGGDTEAFF
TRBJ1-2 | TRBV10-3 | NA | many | TGTGCCATCAGTGATCCGGAGGGACCATCTCGAGGCTACACCTTC | CAISDPEGPSRGYTF
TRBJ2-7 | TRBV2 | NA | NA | TGTGCCAGCAGGTGGACGACCTACGAGCAGTACTTC | CASRWTTYEQYF
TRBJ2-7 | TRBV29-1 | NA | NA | TGCAGCGTTCGGTCGCGGGACAGAGGGCTCGAGCAGTACTTC | CSVRSRDRGLEQYF
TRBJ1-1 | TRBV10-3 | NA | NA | TGTGCCATCAGTGAGTCGCGGCAGGGGAACACTGAAGCTTTCTTT | CAISESRQGNTEAFF
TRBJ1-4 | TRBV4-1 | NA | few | TGCGCCAGCAGCCAGATATACACAGGCATGGAAAAACTGTTTTTT | CASSQIYTGMEKLFF
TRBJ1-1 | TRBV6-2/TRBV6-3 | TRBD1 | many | TGTGCCAGCAGCTACAGGGGGCGTAGCGCTTTCTTT | CASSYRGRSAFF
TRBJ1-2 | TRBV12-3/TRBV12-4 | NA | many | TGTGCCAGCAGTCGTTCCGGGGGCCTATCCTATGGCTACACCTTC | CASSRSGGLSYGYTF
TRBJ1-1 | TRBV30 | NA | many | TGTGCCTGGAGTATTGGTTTCGGGGTACGACACACTGAAGCTTTCTTT | CAWSIGFGVRHTEAFF
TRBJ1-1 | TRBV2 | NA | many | TGTGCCAGACAGACAGAGAACACTGAAGCTTTCTTT | CARQTENTEAFF
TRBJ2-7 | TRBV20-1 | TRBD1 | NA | TGCAGTGCTAGGAGGACAGGTCTTGTCGAGCAGTACTTC | CSARRTGLVEQYF
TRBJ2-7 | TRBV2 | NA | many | TGTGCCAGCAGTGATTACGGTCTTCCCTACGAGCAGTACTTC | CASSDYGLPYEQYF
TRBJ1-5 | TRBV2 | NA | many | TGTGCCAGCCAGCTTTATAGCAATCAGCCCCAGCATTTT | CASQLYSNQPQHF
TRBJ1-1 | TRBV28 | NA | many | TGTGCCAGCAGTTTATTGGACACGACGGGCACTGAAGCTTTCTTT | CASSLLDTTGTEAFF
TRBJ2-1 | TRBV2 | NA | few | TGTGCCAGCAATTTGGAGTTGGCAGGGGTCAATGAGCAGTTCTTC | CASNLELAGVNEQFF
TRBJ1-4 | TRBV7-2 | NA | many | TGTGCCAGCAGCTTCAATGCGGGACTCAAAGCTGAAAAACTGTTTTTT | CASSFNAGLKAEKLFF
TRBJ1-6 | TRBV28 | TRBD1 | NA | TGTGCCAGCAGTCCCTTCTTACTATCGGACAGGGAGAGGGATAATTCACCCCTCCACTTT | CASSPFLLSDRERDNSPLHF
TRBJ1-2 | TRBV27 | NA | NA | TGTGCCAGCAGTCCCCTGCGGCCCCGGGCGGGTAACTATGGCTACACCTTC | CASSPLRPRAGNYGYTF
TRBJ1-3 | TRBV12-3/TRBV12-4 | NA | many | TGTGCCGTCCAAGACATACTCAGAAACACCATATATTTT | CAVQDILRNTIYF
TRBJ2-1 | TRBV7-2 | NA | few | TGTGCCAGCAGCTTAGACCCCAGCTCCTACAATGAGCAGTTCTTC | CASSLDPSSYNEQFF
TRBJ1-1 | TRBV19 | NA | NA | TGTGCCAGTAGTATAGCGGGGACCATCATGAACACTGAAGCTTTCTTT | CASSIAGTIMNTEAFF
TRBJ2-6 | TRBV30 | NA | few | TGTGCCTGGAGTCGTTCGCCTGGGGCCAACGTCCTGACTTTC | CAWSRSPGANVLTF
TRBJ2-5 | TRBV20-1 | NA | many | TGCAGTGCTAGAAGGCAAGAGACCCAGTACTTC | CSARRQETQYF
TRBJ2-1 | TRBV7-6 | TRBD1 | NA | TGTGCCAGCAGCACAAGACTCAGGGGGCAAGTTAGGTCCTACAATGAGCAGTTCTTC | CASSTRLRGQVRSYNEQFF
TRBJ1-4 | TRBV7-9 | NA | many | TGTGCCAGCAGCATCCAGCTAGGCGCCACTAATGAAAAACTGTTTTTT | CASSIQLGATNEKLFF
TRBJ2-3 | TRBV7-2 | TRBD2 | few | TGTGCCAGCAGCTTAGGCGGGAGCCCCTACACAGATACGCAGTATTTT | CASSLGGSPYTDTQYF
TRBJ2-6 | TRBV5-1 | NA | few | TGCGCCAGCAGCTCACCCACAGGGTTCTCTGGGGCCAACGTCCTGACTTTC | CASSSPTGFSGANVLTF
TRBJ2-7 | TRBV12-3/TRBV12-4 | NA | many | TGTGCCAGCAGTTTAGGGCGCCGAAGCTACGAGCAGTACTTC | CASSLGRRSYEQYF
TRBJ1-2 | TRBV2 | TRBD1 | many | TGTGCCAGCAGTGAAGCCGGAGACAGGGGGAACTATGGCTACACCTTC | CASSEAGDRGNYGYTF
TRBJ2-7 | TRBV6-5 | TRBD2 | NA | TGTGCCAGCAGTTACCGTAGACTAGCGAATTCCTACGAGCAGTACTTC | CASSYRRLANSYEQYF
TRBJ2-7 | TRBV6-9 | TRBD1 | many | TGTGCCAGCAGTTACTCTGGGACAGGGAGGTACGAGCAGTACTTC | CASSYSGTGRYEQYF
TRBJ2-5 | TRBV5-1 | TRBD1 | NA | TGCGCCAGCAGCCTCGGTAACACAGGGGCCGAGGAGACCCAGTACTTC | CASSLGNTGAEETQYF
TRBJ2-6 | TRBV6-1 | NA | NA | TGTGCCAGCAGTGAAGGAAGGGCTGGGGCCAACGTCCTGACTTTC | CASSEGRAGANVLTF
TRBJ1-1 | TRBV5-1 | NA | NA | TGCGCCAGCAGCTATCGGGACGCACCCACCAGTGGCACTGAAGCTTTCTTT | CASSYRDAPTSGTEAFF
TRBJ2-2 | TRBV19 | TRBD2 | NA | TGTGCCAGTAGTCCCATCCGACTAGCGGGGAACACCGGGGAGCTGTTTTTT | CASSPIRLAGNTGELFF
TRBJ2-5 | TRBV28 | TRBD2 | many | TGTGCCAGCAGGCCGGGATGGCGGGAGGTCCAAGAGACCCAGTACTTC | CASRPGWREVQETQYF
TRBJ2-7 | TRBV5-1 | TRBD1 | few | TGTGCCAGCAGCCTCTCCCGGGACAGGGTCAACGAGCAGTACTTC | CASSLSRDRVNEQYF
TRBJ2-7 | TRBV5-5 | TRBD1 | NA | TGTGCCAGCAGCTTTACAGGGGGCGCCTACGAGCAGTACTTC | CASSFTGGAYEQYF
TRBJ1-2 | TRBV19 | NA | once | TGTGCCAGTAGTCCCTCCATAGGGCGCGGCTATGGCTACACCTTC | CASSPSIGRGYGYTF
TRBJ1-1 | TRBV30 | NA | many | TGTGCCTGGAGTGTACCGGGGAGGACTGAAGCTTTCTTT | CAWSVPGRTEAFF
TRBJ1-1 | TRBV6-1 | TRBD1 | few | TGTGCCAGCAGTGAAGGAGGACAGGGGGCGCGCACTGAAGCTTTCTTT | CASSEGGQGARTEAFF
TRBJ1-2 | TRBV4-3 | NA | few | TGCGCCAGCAGCCATCACGGGACATCCTCAAGTTACACCTTC | CASSHHGTSSSYTF